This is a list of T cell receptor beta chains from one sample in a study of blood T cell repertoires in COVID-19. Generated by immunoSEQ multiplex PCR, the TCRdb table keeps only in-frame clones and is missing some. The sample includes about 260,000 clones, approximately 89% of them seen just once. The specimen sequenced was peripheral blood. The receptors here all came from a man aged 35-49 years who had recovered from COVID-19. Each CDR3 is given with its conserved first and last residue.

CDR3 protein: CASSHATSTGELFF; CDR3 length: 14; V gene: TRBV3-1/TRBV3-2
CDR3 protein: CAWSRQGFGYEQFF; CDR3 length: 14; V gene: TRBV30
CDR3 protein: CASSIRLPPQGLGQYF; CDR3 length: 16; V gene: TRBV11-2
CDR3 protein: CASSVRGTTQETQYF; CDR3 length: 15; V gene: TRBV19
CDR3 protein: CASRLRISAGLDYGYTF; CDR3 length: 17; V gene: TRBV12-2
CDR3 protein: CASSPGNSLRNQPQHF; CDR3 length: 16; V gene: TRBV18
CDR3 protein: CAWSDGGLSKGSPLHF; CDR3 length: 16; V gene: TRBV30
CDR3 protein: CASFSRQASTDTQYF; CDR3 length: 15; V gene: TRBV5-5
CDR3 protein: CASSSHSQSYEQYF; CDR3 length: 14; V gene: TRBV25-1
CDR3 protein: CASSFPSGGRPNEQFF; CDR3 length: 16; V gene: TRBV7-9
CDR3 protein: CASSLGTASNEKLFF; CDR3 length: 15; V gene: TRBV7-9
CDR3 protein: CAVRQGGETQYF; CDR3 length: 12; V gene: TRBV6-6
CDR3 protein: CASSQLANLGEQYF; CDR3 length: 14; V gene: TRBV14
CDR3 protein: CASGLRQGGGDGYTF; CDR3 length: 15; V gene: TRBV12-5
CDR3 protein: CAKRNTEAFF; CDR3 length: 10; V gene: TRBV19
CDR3 protein: CASSLAGNQPQHF; CDR3 length: 13; V gene: TRBV5-1
CDR3 protein: CASSLGTGSVDTQYF; CDR3 length: 15; V gene: TRBV2
CDR3 protein: CSVPGWLRTEAFF; CDR3 length: 13; V gene: TRBV29-1
CDR3 protein: CATSRDRGGTEAFF; CDR3 length: 14; V gene: TRBV15
CDR3 protein: CASSVVGTGSPLHF; CDR3 length: 14; V gene: TRBV9
CDR3 protein: CASTSTSGGPNTGELFF; CDR3 length: 17; V gene: TRBV5-1
CDR3 protein: CATQRTRGGELFF; CDR3 length: 13; V gene: TRBV19
CDR3 protein: CASSLAGQGGSPLHF; CDR3 length: 15; V gene: TRBV7-9
CDR3 protein: CASKWTGGTGELFF; CDR3 length: 14; V gene: TRBV27